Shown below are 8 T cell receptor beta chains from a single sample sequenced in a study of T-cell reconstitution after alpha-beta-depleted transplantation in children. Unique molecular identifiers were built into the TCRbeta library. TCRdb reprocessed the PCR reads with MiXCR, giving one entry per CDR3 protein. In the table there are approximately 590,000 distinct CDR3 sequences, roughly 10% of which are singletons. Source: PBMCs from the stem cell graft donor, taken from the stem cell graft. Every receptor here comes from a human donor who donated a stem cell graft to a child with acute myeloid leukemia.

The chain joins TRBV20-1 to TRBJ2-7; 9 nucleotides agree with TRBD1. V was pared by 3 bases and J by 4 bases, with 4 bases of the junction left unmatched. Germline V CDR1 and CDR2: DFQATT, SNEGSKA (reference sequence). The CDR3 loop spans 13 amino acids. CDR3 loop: CSARTGQGYEQYF. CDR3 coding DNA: TGCAGTGCTAGGACGGGACAGGGATACGAGCAGTACTTC.

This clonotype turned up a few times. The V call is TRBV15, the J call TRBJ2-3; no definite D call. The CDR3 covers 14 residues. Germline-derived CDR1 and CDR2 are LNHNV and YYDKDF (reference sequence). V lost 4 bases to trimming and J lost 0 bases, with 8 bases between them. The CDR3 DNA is TGTGCCACCAGCACCCAGCTGAGCACAGATACGCAGTATTTT. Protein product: CATSTQLSTDTQYF. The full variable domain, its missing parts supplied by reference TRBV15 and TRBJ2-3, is DAMVIQNPRYQVTQFGKPVTLSCSQTLNHNVMYWYQQKSSQAPKLLFHYYDKDFNNEADTPDNFQSRRPNTSFCFLDIRSPGLGDTAMYLCATSTQLSTDTQYFGPGTRLTVL.

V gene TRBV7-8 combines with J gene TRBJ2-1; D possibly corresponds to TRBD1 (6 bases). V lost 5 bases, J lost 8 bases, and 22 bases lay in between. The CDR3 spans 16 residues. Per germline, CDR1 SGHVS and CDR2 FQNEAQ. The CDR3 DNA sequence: TGTGCCAGCAGCAGAGGACAGTCCGCCCGGGTCGATGAGCAGTTCTTC. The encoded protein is CASSRGQSARVDEQFF.

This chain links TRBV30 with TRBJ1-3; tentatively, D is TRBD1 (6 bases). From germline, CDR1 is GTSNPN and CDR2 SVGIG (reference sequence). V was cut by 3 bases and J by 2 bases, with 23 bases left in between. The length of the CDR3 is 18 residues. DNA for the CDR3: TGTGCCTGGAGGGCCGGACTCTTACTACAGGGCCCTGGAAACACCATATATTTT. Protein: CAWRAGLLLQGPGNTIYF.

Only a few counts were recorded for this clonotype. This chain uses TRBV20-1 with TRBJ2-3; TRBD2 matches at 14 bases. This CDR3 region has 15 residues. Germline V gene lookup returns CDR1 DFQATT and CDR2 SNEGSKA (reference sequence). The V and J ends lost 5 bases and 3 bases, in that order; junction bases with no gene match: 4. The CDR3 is CSAAGTSGRTDTQYF. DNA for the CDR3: TGCAGTGCTGCCGGGACTAGCGGGAGAACAGATACGCAGTATTTT.

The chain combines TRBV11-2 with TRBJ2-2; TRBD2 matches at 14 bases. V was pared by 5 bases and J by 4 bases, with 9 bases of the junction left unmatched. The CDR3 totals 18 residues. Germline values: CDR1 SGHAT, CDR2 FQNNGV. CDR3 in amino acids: CASSPRLAGGPGTGELFF. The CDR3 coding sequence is TGTGCCAGCAGCCCCAGACTAGCGGGAGGGCCGGGCACCGGGGAGCTGTTTTTT.

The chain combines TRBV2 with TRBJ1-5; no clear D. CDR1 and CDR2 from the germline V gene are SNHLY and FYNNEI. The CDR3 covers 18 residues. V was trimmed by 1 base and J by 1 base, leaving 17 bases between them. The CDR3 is CASSEGLTSFLSNQPQHF. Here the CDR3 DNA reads TGTGCCAGCAGTGAAGGTCTAACGAGTTTTTTGAGCAATCAGCCCCAGCATTTT. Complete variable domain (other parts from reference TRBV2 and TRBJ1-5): EPEVTQTPSHQVTQMGQEVILRCVPISNHLYFYWYRQILGQKVEFLVSFYNNEISEKSEIFDDQFSVERPDGSNFTLKIRSTKLEDSAMYFCASSEGLTSFLSNQPQHFGDGTRLSIL.

The CDR3 bases are TGCAGTGCTGAATCCTCCACAGGTTTCTCGGGGGGCGAGCAGTACTTC. Translating gives CSAESSTGFSGGEQYF. This chain links TRBV20-1 with TRBJ2-7; 7 nucleotides match TRBD2. The CDR3 contains 16 residues. Germline CDR1 is DFQATT and CDR2 is SNEGSKA (reference sequence). Unmatched junction bases numbered 19, after V lost 5 bases and J lost 6 bases.